This TCR beta chain was captured in a study of Ad26.COV2.S vaccination and SARS-CoV-2 variants. Study-wide context: The donor participated in the COV1001 trial, in its Ad26.COV2.S arm. Into the muscle, Ad26.COV2.S was dosed once or twice, 56 days apart.

Treatment meaning: about 20 received Ad26.COV2.S at low or high dose, single or two shots; five or six received placebo; per-sample allocation not given. The study sampled participants on day 63 after the first vaccine or placebo injection. Generated by immunoSEQ multiplex PCR, the TCRdb table keeps only in-frame clones and is missing some. This table holds more than 250,000 clones, over 75% found once. In this sample, this clone turned up a few times. Germline lookup yields CDR1 SEHNR and CDR2 FQNEAQ (reference sequence). V was clipped by 3 bases and J by 6 bases, with 9 bases between them. CDR3 size: 14 residues.

This material consisted of peripheral blood, taken in a trial of Ad26.COV2.S vaccine versus placebo. The clonotype was recovered from a person aged 18 to 59 who received the Ad26.COV2.S COVID-19 vaccine or a placebo. This chain uses TRBV7-9 with TRBJ1-6; D is unclear. The CDR3 region is CASSLTRGNSPLHF. In DNA form, the CDR3 reads TGTGCCAGCAGCTTGACACGGGGTAATTCACCCCTCCACTTT.